What follows describes a single T cell receptor beta chain. The data were taken from a study of T cells and Merkel cell carcinoma outcomes. V lost 5 bases to trimming and J lost 1 base, with 12 bases between them. The CDR3 spans 14 residues. CDR1 and CDR2 from the germline V gene are LNHDA and SQIVND (reference sequence). Method: immunoSEQ multiplex PCR; TCRdb's copy keeps in-frame clones and lacks some. Of some 14,000 clones in the sample, just under 95% are singletons; the top ten hold 1.5% to 2.5%. This rearrangement joins TRBV19 to TRBJ2-7; D remains ambiguous. Input material: tumor tissue from Merkel cell carcinoma. This sequence was found in a human donor with Merkel cell carcinoma. The CDR3 region is CASSRTAASYEQYF. As DNA, the CDR3 is TGTGCCAGTAGTCGAACCGCGGCATCCTACGAGCAGTACTTC.